This TCR beta chain was sequenced in a study of T cells in Graves' hyperthyroidism and ophthalmopathy. Regarding the study as a whole: The model forecast ophthalmopathy, anticipating it by a median about six months before onset. Blood also showed most of the thyroid clonotypes that were expanded above 0.001. Stable hyperthyroidism and ophthalmopathy were separated using 13 V-J signatures.

This clonotype was counted ten times or more. Its antigen is currently unknown. Looked up from germline, CDR1 is MDHEN and CDR2 is SYDVKM. The ends were cut back, 3 bases at V and 1 base at J, with 11 bases in the middle. This CDR3 has 15 residues. Authors of the study amplified TCR beta CDR3 regions from RNA transcripts. RT-PCR in the first round (using the HTBI primer set) targeted the TCR CDR3. TCRdb analysed the multiplex PCR reads with MiXCR anew, one entry per CDR3 protein. Among 500,000 to 650,000 distinct CDR3 sequences listed, roughly 15% were seen once. Patients having uncontrolled infection, another autoimmune disease, pregnancy or lactation were not included.

The sequencing sample was made of blood. The sequence came from a woman between 50 and 59 years old with Graves' ophthalmopathy. The rearrangement links TRBV28 to TRBJ2-3; perhaps TRBD1 as D (6 bases). The CDR3 sequence is CASSLGTQRTDTQYF. DNA of the CDR3: TGTGCCAGCAGTTTGGGGACACAGCGCACAGATACGCAGTATTTT.